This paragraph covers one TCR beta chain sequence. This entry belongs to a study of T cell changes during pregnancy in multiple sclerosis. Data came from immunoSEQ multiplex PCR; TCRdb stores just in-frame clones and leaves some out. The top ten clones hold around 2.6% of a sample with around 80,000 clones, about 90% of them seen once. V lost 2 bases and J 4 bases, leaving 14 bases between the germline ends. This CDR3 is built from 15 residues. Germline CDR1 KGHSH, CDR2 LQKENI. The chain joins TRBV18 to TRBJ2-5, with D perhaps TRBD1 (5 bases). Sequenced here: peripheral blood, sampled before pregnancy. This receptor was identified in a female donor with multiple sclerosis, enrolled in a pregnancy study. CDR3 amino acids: CASSPTQGFGETQYF. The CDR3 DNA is TGTGCCAGCTCACCAACTCAGGGATTCGGAGAGACCCAGTACTTC. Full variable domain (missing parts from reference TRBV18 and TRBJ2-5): NAGVMQNPRHLVRRRGQEARLRCSPMKGHSHVYWYRQLPEEGLKFMVYLQKENIIDESGMPKERFSAEFPKEGPSILRIQQVVRGDSAAYFCASSPTQGFGETQYFGPGTRLLVL.